Below are 16 T cell receptor beta chains sequenced from a single sample in a study of T cell responses to AZD1222 COVID-19 vaccine. Sequencing used immunoSEQ multiplex PCR; TCRdb keeps in-frame clones, though not all of them. The sample carries roughly 140,000 clones, about 89% recorded once. The sample here was peripheral blood, taken 28 days after the second AZD1222 dose. The receptors shown here come from an adult who received the AZD1222 COVID-19 vaccine.

This chain connects TRBV29-1 to TRBJ1-1; 7 bases are shared with TRBD1. The CDR3 has 14 residues. From germline, CDR1 is SQVTM and CDR2 ANQGSEA. The trim removed 7 bases at V and 4 bases at J, leaving 12 bases unmatched. CDR3 coding DNA: TGCAGCGCCCTAGCAGGGGGTAGAGCCACTGAAGCTTTCTTT. The encoded protein is CSALAGGRATEAFF.

The V and J genes are TRBV4-3 and TRBJ2-3; 7 positions agree with TRBD2. The CDR3 length is 16 residues. Losses at the gene ends were 1 base for V and 3 bases for J; bases not matched to a gene: 7. The V gene's germline CDR1 is LGHNA and CDR2 YSLEER. The CDR3 region is CASSQGEGRGTDTQYF. The CDR3 DNA reads as TGCGCCAGCAGCCAAGGGGAGGGGCGGGGGACAGATACGCAGTATTTT.

This chain connects TRBV6-4 to TRBJ1-1; D call uncertain. Germline CDR1 reads MRHNA; CDR2 reads SNTAGT. V was shortened by 9 bases and J by 0 bases, with 8 bases between the two germline ends. This CDR3 contains 12 residues. In DNA form, the CDR3 reads TGTGCCAGGGGGTGTATGAACACTGAAGCTTTCTTT. Its translation is CARGCMNTEAFF.

This clone was seen a handful of times. The CDR3 reads CASRPAGTTQGYTF. Here the CDR3 DNA reads TGTGCCAGCAGACCTGCCGGGACAACACAGGGCTACACCTTC. This chain joins TRBV28 and TRBJ1-2, with D tentatively TRBD1 (6 bases). Germline V CDR1 and CDR2: MDHEN, SYDVKM. Trimming pared 6 bases from V and 8 bases from J, leaving 19 bases between. The CDR3 runs 14 residues.

This clone was detected a few times. V is TRBV2 and J is TRBJ2-7, with 7 bases identical to TRBD1. This CDR3 comprises 12 residues. V lost 9 bases to trimming and J lost 3 bases; unmatched junction nucleotides: 5. Looked up from germline, CDR1 is SNHLY and CDR2 is FYNNEI. The CDR3 DNA reads as TGTGCCAGTCGGACAGGAAGCTACGAGCAGTACTTC. Its translation is CASRTGSYEQYF.

The chain uses TRBV3-1 (or the pseudogene TRBV3-2) and TRBJ1-2, with D uncertain. The CDR3 covers 17 residues. Per germline, CDR1 LGHDT and CDR2 YNNKEL (reference sequence). Trimming left V 1 base short and J 8 bases short, with 23 bases between. The CDR3 spells CASSQVIGNTQLKGYTF. CDR3 bases: TGTGCCAGCAGCCAAGTAATAGGGAATACACAACTGAAAGGCTACACCTTC.

The CDR3 DNA is TGCGCCAGCAGCTTGCAGGGGGCGCTTAGCACAGATACGCAGTATTTT. Translation gives CASSLQGALSTDTQYF. This chain connects TRBV5-1 to TRBJ2-3, with 8 bases identical to TRBD1. This CDR3 has 16 residues. Germline trimming cut 1 base from V and 0 bases from J; bases unmatched to any gene: 4. CDR1 is SGHRS, CDR2 YFSETQ, per germline.

The rearrangement joins TRBV28 to TRBJ1-5, with D tentatively TRBD1 (6 bases). The germline gives CDR1 MDHEN, CDR2 SYDVKM. There are 14 residues in the CDR3. V lost 7 bases and J 8 bases, leaving 18 bases between the germline ends. The CDR3 sequence: CASTRRGPGEPQHF. Written as DNA, the CDR3 is TGTGCCAGCACCAGGAGGGGTCCAGGGGAGCCCCAGCATTTT.

The chain couples TRBV7-8 to TRBJ2-7; 10 nucleotides line up with TRBD1. The germline CDR1 and CDR2 sequences are SGHVS and FQNEAQ. Germline trimming cut 3 bases from V and 4 bases from J; bases unmatched to any gene: 12. The length of the CDR3 is 17 residues. DNA for the CDR3: TGTGCCAGCAGCTTGCCCCCCCGACCGGGACAGGGGTACGAGCAGTACTTC. Its translation: CASSLPPRPGQGYEQYF.

The chain employs TRBV13 and TRBJ2-5; unclear D gene. V lost 1 base to trimming and J lost 1 base, with 7 bases between them. The CDR3 sequence is 14 residues long. CDR1 PRHDT and CDR2 FYEKMQ come from the germline V gene (reference sequence). CDR3: CASSLVGPQETQYF. CDR3 in DNA: TGTGCCAGCAGCTTAGTAGGACCCCAAGAGACCCAGTACTTC.

The chain has TRBV10-1 and TRBJ2-7, with TRBD1 identical over 9 bases. CDR1 and CDR2 from the germline V gene are WNHNN and SYGVQD (reference sequence). J gave up 3 bases and V 5 bases, and 8 bases lay outside the gene matches. This CDR3 contains 15 residues. The DNA for the CDR3 is TGCGCCAGCAGTTGCCCCGGGACAGGGATCTACGAGCAGTACTTC. Translating gives CASSCPGTGIYEQYF.

This chain connects TRBV14 to TRBJ1-1; D call uncertain. The V gene lost 3 bases and the J gene lost 0 bases, with 8 bases spanning the gap. This CDR3 has 14 amino acids. Germline CDR1 reads SGHDN; CDR2 reads FVKESK. The CDR3 DNA follows: TGTGCCAGCAGCCAGCAGATTTTGAACACTGAAGCTTTCTTT. It is translated as CASSQQILNTEAFF.

The rearrangement joins TRBV30 to TRBJ1-2; TRBD1 is a possible D gene (6 bases). Germline V lookup: CDR1 GTSNPN, CDR2 SVGIG (reference sequence). The CDR3 is made up of 12 amino acids. Trimming removed 1 base at V and 6 bases at J, with 9 bases between. The CDR3 region has the DNA TGTGCCTGGAGTGAAAGGGGGGATGGCTACACCTTC. This gives the protein CAWSERGDGYTF. The entire variable domain, with the rest obtained from reference TRBV30 and TRBJ1-2, is as follows: SQTIHQWPATLVQPVGSPLSLECTVEGTSNPNLYWYRQAAGRGLQLLFYSVGIGQISSEVPQNLSASRPQDRQFILSSKKLLLSDSGFYLCAWSERGDGYTFGSGTRLTVV.

The CDR3 DNA reads TGTGCCAGCAGCCCGGGACAGAGGCTCATGTCCCAGCATTTT. It codes for CASSPGQRLMSQHF. V usage is TRBV28 and J usage is TRBJ1-5; 7 bases are shared with TRBD1. The junction had 13 bases not matched to a gene; V was cut back by 6 bases and J by 11 bases. CDR1 MDHEN and CDR2 SYDVKM come from the germline V gene. This CDR3 comprises 14 residues.

The chain recombines TRBV19 with TRBJ1-4; 9 nucleotides align to TRBD1. With V trimmed by 3 bases and J by 4 bases, 6 bases remained unmatched. From germline, CDR1 is LNHDA and CDR2 SQIVND (reference sequence). The CDR3 is 16 residues long. The CDR3 sequence is CASSIGGTGINEKLFF. The CDR3 DNA reads TGTGCCAGTAGTATCGGGGGGACAGGGATTAATGAAAAACTGTTTTTT.

The rearrangement uses TRBV15 and TRBJ2-5; D remains unclear. From germline, CDR1 is LNHNV and CDR2 YYDKDF (reference sequence). The germline V and J ends were trimmed by 3 bases and 0 bases, with 5 bases remaining between them. There are 13 residues in the CDR3. The CDR3 is CATSSDNQETQYF. For the CDR3, the DNA is TGTGCCACCAGCAGCGACAACCAAGAGACCCAGTACTTC.